The clone carrying this T cell receptor (beta chain) appeared once. Its target is not known. These data are taken from a study of blood T cells in healthy people across ages. Study findings and constraints: Bulk PBMC profiling left naive and antigen-experienced comparisons inconclusive. Naive T cell percentage showed a strong correlation with TCR beta diversity.

A second roughly 6 to 12 cycle PCR used barcoded and J-beta primers. From the 5' RACE reads, TCRdb called clonotypes with MiXCR, one entry per CDR3 protein. The repertoire has roughly 1.4 million distinct CDR3 sequences, approximately 59% of them found once; the top ten carry roughly 7%. The germline V gene has CDR1 SGHRS and CDR2 YFSETQ. The V and J ends lost 4 bases and 2 bases respectively, with 16 bases between them. CDR3 length: 15 residues. This sequence originates from a man between 18 and 29 years old in good health. This rearrangement joins TRBV5-1 to TRBJ2-7, with D perhaps matching TRBD1 or TRBD2 (5 bases each). Input material: blood. CDR3 sequence: CASSRAGTQTYEQYF. The CDR3 DNA follows: TGCGCCAGCAGCCGTGCAGGGACCCAAACCTACGAGCAGTACTTC.